The rows below give T cell receptor beta chains drawn from one sample of a study of shared clonotypes between healthy human individuals. Measured with immunoSEQ multiplex PCR; TCRdb has only the in-frame clones, and not every one. Of some 2,500,000 clones in the sample, over 85% were seen once. What was sequenced was naive CD4+ T cells from PBMCs. These receptors were collected from a man between 18 and 29 years old in good health. Some clones in this sample may be carry-over from other donors' samples. The CDR3 runs from the conserved cysteine through the conserved F or W. Each record gives: V gene, CDR3 length, clone size, J gene, D gene, CDR3 protein, CDR3 DNA. A D gene is named only where the DNA matches it firmly. Clone size appears in some rows only: once, few, many, or a class for an expanded clone.

V gene: TRBV9
CDR3 length: 15
clone size: .
J gene: TRBJ2-1
D gene: TRBD1
CDR3 protein: CASSVAGGAENEQFF
CDR3 DNA: TGTGCCAGCAGCGTAGCAGGGGGAGCTGAAAATGAGCAGTTCTTC

V gene: TRBV27
CDR3 length: 13
clone size: .
J gene: TRBJ1-5
D gene: .
CDR3 protein: CASRSGYNQPQHF
CDR3 DNA: TGTGCCAGCAGGTCAGGGTACAATCAGCCCCAGCATTTT

V gene: TRBV11-2
CDR3 length: 16
clone size: .
J gene: TRBJ2-7
D gene: .
CDR3 protein: CASSTTGTVSSYEQYF
CDR3 DNA: TGTGCCAGCAGCACAACCGGGACGGTGAGCTCCTACGAGCAGTACTTC

V gene: TRBV9
CDR3 length: 16
clone size: .
J gene: TRBJ2-2
D gene: TRBD1
CDR3 protein: CASSVGGTDNTGELFF
CDR3 DNA: TGTGCCAGCAGCGTAGGTGGGACAGATAACACCGGGGAGCTGTTTTTT

V gene: TRBV5-4
CDR3 length: 13
clone size: once
J gene: TRBJ2-3
D gene: .
CDR3 protein: CASSNLASDTQYF
CDR3 DNA: TGTGCCAGCAGCAACCTAGCCTCGGATACGCAGTATTTT

V gene: TRBV18
CDR3 length: 12
clone size: few
J gene: TRBJ2-2
D gene: .
CDR3 protein: CASSPNTGELFF
CDR3 DNA: TGTGCCAGCTCACCGAACACCGGGGAGCTGTTTTTT

V gene: TRBV5-6
CDR3 length: 13
clone size: .
J gene: TRBJ2-5
D gene: .
CDR3 protein: CASSLGPQETQYF
CDR3 DNA: TGTGCCAGCAGCTTAGGGCCTCAAGAGACCCAGTACTTC

V gene: TRBV28
CDR3 length: 12
clone size: .
J gene: TRBJ1-1
D gene: TRBD1
CDR3 protein: CSCGTGGTEAFF
CDR3 DNA: TGTTCCTGTGGGACAGGGGGCACTGAAGCTTTCTTT

V gene: TRBV5-1
CDR3 length: 18
clone size: .
J gene: TRBJ2-5
D gene: .
CDR3 protein: CASSLVRDHGGFQETQYF
CDR3 DNA: TGCGCCAGCAGCTTGGTAAGGGACCATGGGGGCTTCCAAGAGACCCAGTACTTC

V gene: TRBV29-1
CDR3 length: 12
clone size: once
J gene: TRBJ1-1
D gene: TRBD1
CDR3 protein: CSGQGVGTEAFF
CDR3 DNA: TGCAGCGGACAGGGGGTCGGCACTGAAGCTTTCTTT

V gene: TRBV7-3
CDR3 length: 13
clone size: .
J gene: TRBJ1-5
D gene: .
CDR3 protein: CASSPTGNQPQHF
CDR3 DNA: TGTGCCAGCAGCCCGACCGGGAATCAGCCCCAGCATTTT

V gene: TRBV6-5
CDR3 length: 14
clone size: .
J gene: TRBJ2-2
D gene: TRBD2
CDR3 protein: CASSSPGGAGELFF
CDR3 DNA: TGTGCCAGCAGTTCCCCGGGGGGGGCCGGGGAGCTGTTTTTT

V gene: TRBV7-2
CDR3 length: 14
clone size: once
J gene: TRBJ2-7
D gene: .
CDR3 protein: CASSQTASSYEQYF
CDR3 DNA: TGTGCCAGCAGCCAGACGGCTAGCAGCTACGAGCAGTACTTC

V gene: TRBV9
CDR3 length: 16
clone size: .
J gene: TRBJ2-5
D gene: TRBD2
CDR3 protein: CASSPGGTSQQETQYF
CDR3 DNA: TGTGCCAGCAGCCCCGGGGGGACGAGTCAACAAGAGACCCAGTACTTC

V gene: TRBV5-1
CDR3 length: 12
clone size: once
J gene: TRBJ2-3
D gene: .
CDR3 protein: CASSPLGDTQYF
CDR3 DNA: TGCGCCAGCAGTCCTCTTGGGGATACGCAGTATTTT

V gene: TRBV25-1
CDR3 length: 16
clone size: .
J gene: TRBJ1-3
D gene: .
CDR3 protein: CASSAQGHLEGNTIYF
CDR3 DNA: TGTGCCAGCAGTGCACAGGGTCACCTCGAAGGAAACACCATATATTTT

V gene: TRBV28
CDR3 length: 13
clone size: once
J gene: TRBJ1-2
D gene: TRBD1
CDR3 protein: CASSNRGSYGYTF
CDR3 DNA: TGTGCCAGCAGTAACAGGGGCTCCTATGGCTACACCTTC

V gene: TRBV6-5
CDR3 length: 13
clone size: .
J gene: TRBJ1-2
D gene: .
CDR3 protein: CASSSGPNYGYTF
CDR3 DNA: TGTGCCAGCAGTTCGGGTCCTAACTATGGCTACACCTTC

V gene: TRBV2
CDR3 length: 12
clone size: .
J gene: TRBJ2-7
D gene: .
CDR3 protein: CASSDDSYEQYF
CDR3 DNA: TGTGCCAGCAGTGACGACAGCTACGAGCAGTACTTC

V gene: TRBV6-6
CDR3 length: 15
clone size: .
J gene: TRBJ2-7
D gene: .
CDR3 protein: CASSQRINRAHEQYF
CDR3 DNA: TGTGCCAGCAGTCAACGAATAAACAGGGCCCACGAGCAGTACTTC

V gene: TRBV27
CDR3 length: 12
clone size: .
J gene: TRBJ1-2
D gene: .
CDR3 protein: CASSRPGDGYTF
CDR3 DNA: TGTGCCAGCAGTCGGCCAGGTGATGGCTACACCTTC

V gene: TRBV27
CDR3 length: 13
clone size: .
J gene: TRBJ2-3
D gene: TRBD2
CDR3 protein: CASSPTTGGAQYF
CDR3 DNA: TGTGCCAGCAGTCCTACCACCGGGGGGGCGCAGTATTTT

V gene: TRBV23-1
CDR3 length: 12
clone size: .
J gene: TRBJ2-5
D gene: .
CDR3 protein: CAAQTEQETQYF
CDR3 DNA: TGCGCCGCACAGACAGAACAAGAGACCCAGTACTTC

V gene: TRBV5-4
CDR3 length: 14
clone size: .
J gene: TRBJ2-3
D gene: .
CDR3 protein: CASSHQGGPDTQYF
CDR3 DNA: TGTGCCAGCAGTCATCAGGGGGGCCCAGATACGCAGTATTTT

V gene: TRBV9
CDR3 length: 16
clone size: .
J gene: TRBJ2-3
D gene: .
CDR3 protein: CASSVRGRADRDTQYF
CDR3 DNA: TGTGCCAGCAGCGTTCGTGGGCGCGCGGATAGAGATACGCAGTATTTT

V gene: TRBV5-4
CDR3 length: 15
clone size: once
J gene: TRBJ1-3
D gene: TRBD1
CDR3 protein: CASSLRQGAGNTIYF
CDR3 DNA: TGTGCCAGCAGCCTCCGACAGGGGGCTGGAAACACCATATATTTT

V gene: TRBV5-4
CDR3 length: 15
clone size: .
J gene: TRBJ2-7
D gene: TRBD1
CDR3 protein: CASSSKGQGVYEQYF
CDR3 DNA: TGTGCCAGCAGCTCGAAAGGACAGGGTGTGTACGAGCAGTACTTC

V gene: TRBV30
CDR3 length: 11
clone size: .
J gene: TRBJ2-1
D gene: .
CDR3 protein: CAWGFYNEQFF
CDR3 DNA: TGTGCCTGGGGGTTTTACAATGAGCAGTTCTTC

V gene: TRBV29-1
CDR3 length: 13
clone size: few
J gene: TRBJ2-7
D gene: TRBD1
CDR3 protein: CSASGTGEGEQYF
CDR3 DNA: TGCAGCGCCTCCGGGACAGGGGAAGGCGAGCAGTACTTC

V gene: TRBV2
CDR3 length: 15
clone size: .
J gene: TRBJ2-3
D gene: TRBD1
CDR3 protein: CASRYLDRSTDTQYF
CDR3 DNA: TGTGCCAGCAGATACCTGGACAGGAGCACAGATACGCAGTATTTT

V gene: TRBV28
CDR3 length: 14
clone size: once
J gene: TRBJ1-4
D gene: .
CDR3 protein: CASSFGQSNEKLFF
CDR3 DNA: TGTGCCAGCAGTTTTGGGCAGTCTAATGAAAAACTGTTTTTT

V gene: TRBV28
CDR3 length: 18
clone size: .
J gene: TRBJ1-5
D gene: .
CDR3 protein: CASSSTRTARRGNQPQHF
CDR3 DNA: TGTGCCAGCAGTTCTACACGGACAGCCCGTCGTGGCAATCAGCCCCAGCATTTT

V gene: TRBV5-6
CDR3 length: 18
clone size: .
J gene: TRBJ1-3
D gene: TRBD1
CDR3 protein: CASSLGNRDREYGNTIYF
CDR3 DNA: TGTGCCAGCAGCTTGGGGAACAGGGACAGGGAATATGGAAACACCATATATTTT

V gene: TRBV5-1
CDR3 length: 16
clone size: .
J gene: TRBJ2-3
D gene: TRBD2
CDR3 protein: CASSSGLAGPTDTQYF
CDR3 DNA: TGCGCCAGCAGCTCCGGACTAGCGGGGCCCACAGATACGCAGTATTTT

V gene: TRBV2
CDR3 length: 12
clone size: .
J gene: TRBJ2-5
D gene: .
CDR3 protein: CASGELQETQYF
CDR3 DNA: TGTGCCAGCGGGGAACTCCAAGAGACCCAGTACTTC